This T cell receptor beta chain was captured by sequencing in a study of control samples from healthy donors and cancer patients. Trimming took 10 bases from V and 8 from J, leaving 21 bases between them. This CDR3 is built from 13 residues. Germline V gene lookup returns CDR1 SGDLS and CDR2 YYNGEE. Sequencing used immunoSEQ multiplex PCR; TCRdb keeps in-frame clones, though not all of them. The sample records 120,000 to 150,000 clones, 91% being singletons. This sequence joins TRBV9 and TRBJ1-2, with D possibly being TRBD1 (5 bases). The sequencing input was blood. The sequence was obtained from a man aged 25-45 years in good health. This chain's CDR3 is CASSSGARVGYTF. The CDR3 region has the DNA TGTGCCTCCAGCAGTGGGGCGAGGGTGGGCTACACCTTC.